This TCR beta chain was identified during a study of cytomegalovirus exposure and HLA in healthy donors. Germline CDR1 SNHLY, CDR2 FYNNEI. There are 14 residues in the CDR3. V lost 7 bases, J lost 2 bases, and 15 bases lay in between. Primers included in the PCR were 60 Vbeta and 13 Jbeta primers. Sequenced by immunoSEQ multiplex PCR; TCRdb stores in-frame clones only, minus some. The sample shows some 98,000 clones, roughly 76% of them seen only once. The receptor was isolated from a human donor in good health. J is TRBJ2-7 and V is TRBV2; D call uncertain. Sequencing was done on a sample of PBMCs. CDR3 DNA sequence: TGTGCCAGCAAGGAGCTTCCGAGTCCCTACGAGCAGTACTTC. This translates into CASKELPSPYEQYF.